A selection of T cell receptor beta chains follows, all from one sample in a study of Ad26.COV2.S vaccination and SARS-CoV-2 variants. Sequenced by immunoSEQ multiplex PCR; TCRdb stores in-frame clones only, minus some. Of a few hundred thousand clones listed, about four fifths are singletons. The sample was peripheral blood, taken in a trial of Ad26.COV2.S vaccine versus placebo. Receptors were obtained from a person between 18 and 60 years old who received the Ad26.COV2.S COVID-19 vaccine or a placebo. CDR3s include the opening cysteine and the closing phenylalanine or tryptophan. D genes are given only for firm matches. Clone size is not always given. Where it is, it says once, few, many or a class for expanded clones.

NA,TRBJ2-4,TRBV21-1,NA,CASSKKLAGGPTKNIQYF,TGTGCCAGCAGCAAAAAACTAGCGGGGGGGCCGACCAAAAACATTCAGTACTTC
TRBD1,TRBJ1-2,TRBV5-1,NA,CASSSGQGYGYTF,TGCGCCAGCAGCTCCGGACAGGGCTATGGCTACACCTTC
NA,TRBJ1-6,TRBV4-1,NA,CASSQDPVEGHSPLHF,TGCGCCAGCAGCCAAGACCCGGTGGAGGGGCATTCACCCCTCCACTTT
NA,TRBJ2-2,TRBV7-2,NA,CASSLEDRRGGELFF,TGTGCCAGCAGCTTAGAAGACAGAAGGGGCGGGGAGCTGTTTTTT
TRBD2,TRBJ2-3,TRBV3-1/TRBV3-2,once,CASRVSGGTDTQYF,TGTGCCAGCAGAGTTAGCGGGGGAACAGATACGCAGTATTTT
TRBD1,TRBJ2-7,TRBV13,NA,CASSFSGQVVYEQYF,TGTGCCAGCAGCTTCTCGGGACAGGTAGTTTACGAGCAGTACTTC
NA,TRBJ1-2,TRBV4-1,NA,CASSQRAGPNYGYTF,TGCGCCAGCAGCCAGCGGGCCGGGCCCAACTATGGCTACACCTTC
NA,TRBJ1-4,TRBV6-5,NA,CASGGKSEKLFF,TGTGCCAGCGGAGGGAAGTCTGAAAAACTGTTTTTT
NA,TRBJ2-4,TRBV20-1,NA,CSASTGRKNIQYF,TGCAGTGCTAGTACGGGACGAAAAAACATTCAGTACTTC
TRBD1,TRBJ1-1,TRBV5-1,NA,CASSRDRDEAFF,TGCGCCAGCAGCAGAGACAGGGATGAAGCTTTCTTT
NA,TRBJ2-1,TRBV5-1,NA,CASSLAIVSEQFF,TGCGCCAGCAGCTTGGCAATAGTCTCTGAGCAGTTCTTC
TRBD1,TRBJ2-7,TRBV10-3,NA,CAISESMGQAEQYF,TGTGCCATCAGTGAGTCGATGGGACAGGCCGAGCAGTACTTC
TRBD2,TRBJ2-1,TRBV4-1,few,CASSQEIAGGPYTYNEQFF,TGCGCCAGCAGCCAAGAAATAGCGGGAGGGCCTTACACCTACAATGAGCAGTTCTTC
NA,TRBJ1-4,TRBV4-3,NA,CASSQANPLGIGTNEKLFF,TGCGCCAGCAGCCAAGCCAACCCCCTGGGAATAGGGACTAATGAAAAACTGTTTTTT
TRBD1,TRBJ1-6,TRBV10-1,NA,CASSPGQYSPLHF,TGCGCCAGTAGTCCGGGACAGTATTCACCCCTCCACTTT
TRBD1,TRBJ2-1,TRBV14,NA,CASSHQGVRWDEQFF,TGTGCCAGCAGCCACCAGGGGGTCCGTTGGGATGAGCAGTTCTTC
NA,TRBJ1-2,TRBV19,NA,CASTITPAAEGYTF,TGTGCCAGTACCATTACTCCCGCGGCAGAAGGCTACACCTTC
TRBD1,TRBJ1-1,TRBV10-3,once,CAISDPDRVIGEAFF,TGTGCCATCAGTGACCCGGACAGGGTGATTGGGGAAGCTTTCTTT
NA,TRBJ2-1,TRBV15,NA,CATTTGSRHEQFF,TGTGCCACCACCACGGGGAGCAGGCATGAGCAGTTCTTC
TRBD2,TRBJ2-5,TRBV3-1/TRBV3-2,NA,CASSQGEGPETQYF,TGTGCCAGCAGCCAAGGGGAGGGCCCAGAGACCCAGTACTTC
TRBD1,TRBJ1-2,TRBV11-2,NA,CASSLHTGVGYTF,TGTGCCAGCAGCTTACATACAGGGGTGGGCTACACCTTC
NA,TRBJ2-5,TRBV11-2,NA,CASSLSTGLRGTQYF,TGTGCCAGCAGCCTTTCTACTGGTCTGAGGGGGACCCAGTACTTC
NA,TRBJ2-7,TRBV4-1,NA,CASSQDVYLETYEQYF,TGCGCCAGCAGCCAAGACGTTTATCTGGAAACCTACGAGCAGTACTTC
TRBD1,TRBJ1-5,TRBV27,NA,CASGTGTRNQPQHF,TGTGCCAGCGGGACAGGGACCCGCAATCAGCCCCAGCATTTT
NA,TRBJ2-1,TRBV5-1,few,CASRGDGETEQFF,TGCGCCAGCAGGGGAGACGGGGAGACTGAGCAGTTCTTC